This entry lists 32 T cell receptor beta chains sequenced from one sample in a study of T cell responses to AZD1222 COVID-19 vaccine. The protocol was immunoSEQ multiplex PCR, while the TCRdb copy is restricted to in-frame clones and leaves out a portion. The sample has fewer than 100,000 clones; approximately 90% are singletons. The source was peripheral blood, collected on day 0 of AZD1222 vaccination. All receptors derive from an adult in good health.

V is TRBV5-6 and J is TRBJ2-2, with 8 bases fitting TRBD1. V gave up 5 bases and J gave up 4 bases; unmatched junction bases: 1. The CDR3 runs 13 residues. Germline CDR1 SGHDT, CDR2 YYEEEE. CDR3 sequence reads: CASRQGGTGELFF. The CDR3 DNA is TGTGCCAGCAGACAGGGGGGCACCGGGGAGCTGTTTTTT.

The CDR3 DNA reads TGCAGTGCTAGTTTTGCTAGCGGGAGGTCCAAAGAGACCCAGTACTTC. Its protein product is CSASFASGRSKETQYF. The gene calls are TRBV20-1 and TRBJ2-5; 11 bases line up with TRBD2. V lost 3 bases and J lost 3; bases outside the gene matches: 9. This CDR3 contains 16 residues. Germline V lookup: CDR1 DFQATT, CDR2 SNEGSKA (reference sequence).

V gene TRBV3-1 (or the pseudogene TRBV3-2) combines with J gene TRBJ1-5; TRBD1 is a possible D gene (6 bases). Germline CDR1 reads LGHDT; CDR2 reads YNNKEL (reference sequence). Trimming took off 1 base at V and 6 bases at J, with 7 bases between the two ends. The CDR3 totals 13 residues. CDR3 DNA sequence: TGTGCCAGCAGCCAAGCAGGGGTTCAGCCCCAGCATTTT. This encodes CASSQAGVQPQHF.

This chain joins TRBV5-1 and TRBJ2-1, with TRBD2 identical over 7 bases. Germline-derived CDR1 and CDR2 are SGHRS and YFSETQ. V was clipped by 4 bases and J by 1 base; unmatched bases: 5. CDR3 length equals 15 residues. The DNA for the CDR3 is TGCGCCAGCAGCCCGGGAGCGGGATCCTACAATGAGCAGTTCTTC. It yields the protein CASSPGAGSYNEQFF.

The genes are TRBV11-2 and TRBJ1-4; D gene uncertain. The V end was cut by 1 base, the J end by 12 bases, with 6 bases between. The CDR3 runs to 11 residues. The V gene's germline CDR1 is SGHAT and CDR2 FQNNGV. CDR3 protein: CASSLGVQLFF. CDR3 sequence (DNA): TGTGCCAGCAGCTTAGGGGTTCAACTGTTTTTT.

The chain carries TRBV10-2 and TRBJ2-1, with TRBD2 matching over 12 bases. The CDR3 is 16 amino acids. After removal of 3 bases from V and 8 bases from J, the junction contained 8 bases not matched to a gene. CDR1 is WSHSY and CDR2 is SAAADI in the germline V gene. CDR3 loop: CASSDLSLAGGDEQFF. The CDR3 DNA follows: TGCGCCAGCAGTGACTTGTCACTAGCGGGGGGCGATGAGCAGTTCTTC.

This chain connects TRBV28 to TRBJ1-1, with unresolved D. The V gene's germline CDR1 is MDHEN and CDR2 SYDVKM. V lost 3 bases and J 1 base, leaving 9 bases between the germline ends. The CDR3 extends over 14 amino acids. The CDR3 DNA reads as TGTGCCAGCAGTTTGGTGGGCCCGAACACTGAAGCTTTCTTT. This encodes CASSLVGPNTEAFF.

V is TRBV2 and J is TRBJ1-4; D gene ambiguous. The CDR3 covers 16 residues. V was shortened by 3 bases and J by 8 bases, with 19 bases between the two germline ends. Germline V gene lookup returns CDR1 SNHLY and CDR2 FYNNEI. For the CDR3, the DNA is TGTGCCAGCAGTGATGGAGGAACCATGCTCCTAGAAAAACTGTTTTTT. The encoded protein is CASSDGGTMLLEKLFF.

The chain uses TRBV24-1 and TRBJ1-2, with 7 bases aligning to TRBD1. The CDR3 covers 13 residues. Losses at the gene ends were 4 bases for V and 8 bases for J; bases not matched to a gene: 6. Germline lookup yields CDR1 KGHDR and CDR2 SFDVKD. The CDR3 loop is CATSDDRERGYTF. The DNA for the CDR3 is TGTGCCACCAGTGACGACAGGGAGCGCGGCTACACCTTC.

The sample holds one count of this clone. The V call is TRBV19, the J call TRBJ2-4; D unresolved. V lost 2 bases, J lost 1 base, and 9 bases lay in between. In germline, CDR1 is LNHDA, CDR2 SQIVND (reference sequence). The CDR3 has 15 amino acids. The CDR3 sequence: CASSINVAAKNIQYF. The CDR3 DNA sequence: TGTGCCAGTAGTATAAATGTGGCGGCCAAAAACATTCAGTACTTC. Together with reference TRBV19 and TRBJ2-4, the CDR3 gives the full variable domain: DGGITQSPKYLFRKEGQNVTLSCEQNLNHDAMYWYRQDPGQGLRLIYYSQIVNDFQKGDIAEGYSVSREKKESFPLTVTSAQKNPTAFYLCASSINVAAKNIQYFGAGTRLSVL.

CDR3 bases: TGTGCCAGCAGGCCAGGGGCTAGCTCCTATAATTCACCCCTCCACTTT. This sequence encodes CASRPGASSYNSPLHF. The chain is built from TRBV6-6 and TRBJ1-6; perhaps TRBD1 as D (6 bases). The germline V gene has CDR1 MNHNY and CDR2 SVGAGI (reference sequence). The CDR3 runs to 16 residues. V lost 6 bases to trimming and J lost 0 bases, with 12 bases between them.

The J gene is TRBJ2-1, the V gene TRBV5-8, with a tentative D call TRBD2 (6 bases). Deletions cut 0 bases from V and 3 bases from J, with 7 bases between. Germline loops: CDR1 SGHTS, CDR2 YDEGEE. CDR3 length equals 14 residues. The CDR3 sequence is CASSLADYYNEQFF. CDR3 nucleotides: TGTGCCAGCAGCTTGGCGGACTACTACAATGAGCAGTTCTTC.

The rearrangement uses TRBV2 and TRBJ1-1; 7 bases line up with TRBD1. In germline, CDR1 is SNHLY, CDR2 FYNNEI. This CDR3 is 11 amino acids long. Losses at the gene ends were 7 bases for V and 10 bases for J; bases not matched to a gene: 6. The CDR3 DNA follows: TGTGCCAGCACCCGACAGGGCCGAGCTTTCTTT. It is translated as CASTRQGRAFF.

The genes are TRBV7-9 and TRBJ1-4, with D possibly TRBD1 on 5 matching bases. V was clipped by 7 bases and J by 7 bases, with 16 bases between them. Germline V gives CDR1 SEHNR, CDR2 FQNEAQ (reference sequence). This CDR3 comprises 14 residues. In DNA form, the CDR3 reads TGTGCCAGCAACCAGGGAGCGGGGGGTGAAAAACTGTTTTTT. This sequence encodes CASNQGAGGEKLFF.

This clone has only one observation. The genes are TRBV12-2 and TRBJ1-3. TRBV12-2 is deemed a pseudogene. This CDR3 is 17 amino acids long. CDR3 amino acids: CASRLAWDAGRGNTIYF. CDR3 bases: TGTGCAAGTCGCTTAGCGTGGGACGCCGGGAGAGGAAACACCATATATTTT.

The rearrangement links TRBV11-2 to TRBJ2-5; 7 nucleotides agree with TRBD1. The germline V gene has CDR1 SGHAT and CDR2 FQNNGV. This CDR3 spans 14 amino acids. The ends lost 3 bases at V and 1 base at J; junction bases unmatched: 2. Here the CDR3 DNA reads TGTGCCAGCAGCTTTAACAGGGGCCAAGAGACCCAGTACTTC. This gives the protein CASSFNRGQETQYF.

The gene calls are TRBV9 and TRBJ2-2; 9 bases are shared with TRBD2. CDR1 is SGDLS and CDR2 is YYNGEE in the germline V gene. The trim removed 3 bases at V and 4 bases at J, leaving 7 bases unmatched. The CDR3 runs to 16 residues. DNA for the CDR3: TGTGCCAGCAGCGAAAGACTAGCGGTTCCCACCGGGGAGCTGTTTTTT. Translation gives CASSERLAVPTGELFF. Filled out from reference TRBV9 and TRBJ2-2, the complete variable domain reads DSGVTQTPKHLITATGQRVTLRCSPRSGDLSVYWYQQSLDQGLQFLIQYYNGEERAKGNILERFSAQQFPDLHSELNLSSLELGDSALYFCASSERLAVPTGELFFGEGSRLTVL.

This chain uses TRBV3-1 (or the pseudogene TRBV3-2) with TRBJ1-1, with D possibly TRBD1 on 5 matching bases. Trimming left V 0 bases short and J 10 bases short, with 9 bases between. This CDR3 region has 12 residues. CDR1 and CDR2 from the germline V gene are LGHDT and YNNKEL (reference sequence). Here the CDR3 DNA reads TGTGCCAGCAGCCAAGAGGCTGGGGGAGCTTTCTTT. Amino acids: CASSQEAGGAFF.

The V gene is TRBV4-1, the J gene TRBJ1-6, with TRBD1 matching over 9 bases. The ends lost 2 bases at V and 9 bases at J; junction bases unmatched: 11. The CDR3 is 17 residues long. Germline V lookup: CDR1 MGHRA, CDR2 YSYEKL. The CDR3 DNA reads TGCGCCAGCAGCCAAATACAGGACAGGGGAAAATTTTCACCCCTCCACTTT. Encoded protein: CASSQIQDRGKFSPLHF.

The rearrangement uses TRBV29-1 and TRBJ2-5; no firm D call. Deletions cut 4 bases from V and 5 bases from J, with 5 bases between. Germline values: CDR1 SQVTM, CDR2 ANQGSEA. The CDR3 has 10 residues. The chain's CDR3 is CSVAYETQYF. CDR3 DNA: TGCAGCGTTGCCTACGAGACCCAGTACTTC.

The chain has TRBV12-3 or TRBV12-4 and TRBJ2-1; D gene uncertain. V was pared by 4 bases and J by 7 bases, with 8 bases between. The length of the CDR3 is 12 residues. The CDR3 reads CASSWVQNEQFF. In nucleotides, the CDR3 is TGTGCCAGCAGTTGGGTCCAGAATGAGCAGTTCTTC.

The gene calls are TRBV28 and TRBJ2-7, with a tentative D call TRBD2 (7 bases). Trimming cost V 1 base and J 3 bases, with 10 bases left between them. Germline V gives CDR1 MDHEN, CDR2 SYDVKM. The CDR3 extends over 14 amino acids. The chain's CDR3 is CASSLYREGYEQYF. As DNA, the CDR3 is TGTGCCAGCAGTTTATACAGGGAGGGCTACGAGCAGTACTTC. The full variable domain, its missing parts supplied by reference TRBV28 and TRBJ2-7, is DVKVTQSSRYLVKRTGEKVFLECVQDMDHENMFWYRQDPGLGLRLIYFSYDVKMKEKGDIPEGYSVSREKKERFSLILESASTNQTSMYLCASSLYREGYEQYFGPGTRLTVT.

Details on this clone: An end of the junction differs from the germline gene, which may be a read error. V gene TRBV5-1 combines with J gene TRBJ1-1; 10 bases line up with TRBD1. Looked up from germline, CDR1 is SGHRS and CDR2 is YFSETQ. This CDR3 contains 17 residues. CDR3 protein: CASSFGGTGVMKTEAFF. In nucleotides, the CDR3 is TGCGCCAGCAGCTTTGGAGGGACAGGGGTTATGAAAACTGAAGCTTTCTTT.

The chain employs TRBV4-3 and TRBJ2-7; D is perhaps TRBD1 (5 bases). V was cut by 4 bases and J by 6 bases, with 19 bases left in between. The germline V gene has CDR1 LGHNA and CDR2 YSLEER. The CDR3 covers 15 residues. The CDR3 nucleotides are TGCGCCAGCAGCCTACGGCCAGGGTTAGCAGGCGAGCAGTACTTC. As protein: CASSLRPGLAGEQYF.

This clone was observed a single time. The rearrangement uses TRBV2 and TRBJ2-1; D unresolved. CDR3 length: 11 residues. The germline CDR1 and CDR2 sequences are SNHLY and FYNNEI. V was cut by 6 bases and J by 9 bases, with 9 bases left in between. The CDR3 loop is CASSKRSEQFF. The CDR3 region has the DNA TGTGCCAGCAGCAAACGGAGTGAGCAGTTCTTC.

The rearrangement joins TRBV23-1 to TRBJ2-5; no clear D gene. TRBV23-1 is identified as an open reading frame with a role that is uncertain. With 3 bases removed from V and 5 bases from J, the gap between germline ends came to 7 bases. This CDR3 spans 12 amino acids. As DNA, the CDR3 is TGCGCCAGCAGTCAGCCCAGGGAGACCCAGTACTTC. Translation: CASSQPRETQYF.

CDR3 sequence: CASSQEGMNTEAFF. For the CDR3, the DNA is TGCGCCAGCAGCCAAGAAGGGATGAACACTGAAGCTTTCTTT. This rearrangement joins TRBV4-1 to TRBJ1-1, with D unresolved. This CDR3 is 14 amino acids long. CDR1 is MGHRA and CDR2 is YSYEKL in the germline V gene. Trimming cost V 0 bases and J 0 bases, with 5 bases left between them.

V and J are TRBV27 and TRBJ2-1; D not resolved. Germline V gene lookup returns CDR1 MNHEY and CDR2 SMNVEV (reference sequence). The CDR3 has 19 residues. Deletions cut 1 base from V and 1 base from J, with 20 bases between. CDR3 sequence reads: CASSLLSPGSARSYNEQFF. DNA of the CDR3: TGTGCCAGCAGTTTATTATCCCCCGGGTCAGCTAGGTCCTACAATGAGCAGTTCTTC.

In this sample, this clone turned up once. The rearrangement links TRBV6-2 or TRBV6-3 to TRBJ2-6; D not resolved. CDR1 MNHEY and CDR2 SVGEGT come from the germline V gene. The CDR3 extends over 14 amino acids. Deletions cut 3 bases from V and 0 bases from J, with 3 bases between. CDR3 protein: CASSYNSGANVLTF. Written as DNA, the CDR3 is TGTGCCAGCAGTTATAACTCTGGGGCCAACGTCCTGACTTTC.

This clone occurred once. The chain joins TRBV14 to TRBJ1-1; 8 bases agree with TRBD1. The CDR3 totals 13 residues. Per germline, CDR1 SGHDN and CDR2 FVKESK. Trimming at V came to 0 bases and at J to 10 bases, leaving 4 bases not matched to a gene. The CDR3 bases are TGTGCCAGCAGCCAAGAGACAGGGGCTAGAGCTTTCTTT. Amino acids: CASSQETGARAFF.

This clone was seen a few times. The V and J genes are TRBV18 and TRBJ2-3; D is unresolved. V lost 2 bases and J lost 0, with 6 bases in between. Germline CDR1 reads KGHSH; CDR2 reads LQKENI. This CDR3 is built from 14 residues. This chain's CDR3 is CASSPVRSTDTQYF. CDR3 nucleotide sequence: TGTGCCAGCTCACCAGTGAGGAGCACAGATACGCAGTATTTT.

This clone showed up just a few times. The V gene is TRBV7-9, the J gene TRBJ2-1; 10 positions agree with TRBD2. V was clipped by 7 bases and J by 5 bases; unmatched bases: 8. The length of the CDR3 is 15 residues. In germline, CDR1 is SEHNR, CDR2 FQNEAQ (reference sequence). DNA for the CDR3: TGTGCCAGCACCCTCCGGACTAGCGGCAACAATGAGCAGTTCTTC. It specifies CASTLRTSGNNEQFF.